This TCR beta chain was recorded in a study of blood T cell repertoires in COVID-19. Across the whole study: Samples taken during acute and convalescent COVID-19 were collected in the United States, Italy and Spain. Sources were T cells, B-cell-depleted T cells, or PBMCs; the material itself was cDNA or gDNA.

Clinical histories supplied by participants themselves formed the basis of cohort assignment. CDR1 SGHDN and CDR2 FVKESK come from the germline V gene. V was pared by 4 bases and J by 3 bases, with 24 bases of the junction left unmatched. The CDR3 runs to 24 residues. In the original processing: For nucleated cells, counts were estimated from reference gene primer amplification. Clones were sequenced by immunoSEQ multiplex PCR, and TCRdb holds only the in-frame ones, with some missing. V and J calls and clone size come straight from that table; D and trimming were deduced from the DNA. This table has about 240,000 clones, approximately 83% appearing once.

The chain employs TRBV14 and TRBJ2-2; 15 positions match TRBD2. The sequencing sample was made of PBMCs or T cells enriched from blood (not recorded which). The origin of this receptor is a woman aged 40 to 50 with acute COVID-19. The CDR3 nucleotides are TGTGCCAGCAGCCCCCGACTGCCTCCGGGACTAGCGGGAGGTCTCCCTACCGACACCGGGGAGCTGTTTTTT. Protein product: CASSPRLPPGLAGGLPTDTGELFF.